This T cell receptor beta chain originates from a study of Ad26.COV2.S vaccination and SARS-CoV-2 variants. Study overall: The trial was COV1001 and the donor's arm was Ad26.COV2.S. Participants got Ad26.COV2.S intramuscularly, once or twice 56 days apart.

Concerning this clone itself: Its antigen is unknown.

The assay was immunoSEQ multiplex PCR, and TCRdb's table has in-frame clones only and misses some. Counted here are approximately 460,000 clones, approximately 90% occurring once; the ten biggest clones make up around 1.8%. Treatment meaning: over 15 received Ad26.COV2.S at low or high dose, single or two shots; 5 received placebo; per-sample allocation not given. At day 63 after the first vaccine or placebo injection, samples were drawn. The germline gives CDR1 SGHDN, CDR2 FVKESK. Trimming at V came to 3 bases and at J to 7 bases, leaving 5 bases not matched to a gene. The CDR3 is made up of 14 amino acids. Overall study results and limits: Marked by substantial breadth, spike-specific CD8+ and CD4+ T cell responses were reportedly seen after vaccination. Estimates derived from TCR breadth and depth analyses may have underestimated total T cell responses.

The TCR was taken from a person aged 18-65 years who received the Ad26.COV2.S COVID-19 vaccine or a placebo. The sequencing used peripheral blood, collected in a trial of Ad26.COV2.S vaccine versus placebo. This chain uses TRBV14 with TRBJ1-2; TRBD1 matches 10 bases. The CDR3 nucleotides read TGTGCCAGCAGCCAGGGGACAGGGGCTCGTGGCTACACCTTC. Translated, it gives CASSQGTGARGYTF.